This is a list of T cell receptor beta chains from one sample in a study of Ad26.COV2.S vaccination and SARS-CoV-2 variants. Here immunoSEQ multiplex PCR was the method, and the copy in TCRdb shows in-frame clones only, minus some. The table lists 450,000 to 550,000 clones, about nine tenths of them singletons, with roughly 1.7% in the top ten. The source material was peripheral blood, sampled in a trial of Ad26.COV2.S vaccine versus placebo. The receptors were sampled from a person aged 18-60 years who received the Ad26.COV2.S COVID-19 vaccine or a placebo. The CDR3 runs from the conserved cysteine through the conserved F or W. D genes are given only for firm matches. The listing skips clone size in some rows; elsewhere it reads once, few, many or a size class.

abundance,j_gene,d_gene,v_gene,CDR3nt,CDR3aa
-,TRBJ2-1,TRBD2,TRBV2,TGTGCCAGCAGTGAAAATTACGGGGGAGCGGGAGCTAGCAATGAGCAGTTCTTC,CASSENYGGAGASNEQFF
-,TRBJ2-3,TRBD2,TRBV5-1,TGCGCCAGCAGGAATACTGCGGGGGGTAATTTAGATACGCAGTATTTT,CASRNTAGGNLDTQYF
-,TRBJ2-5,-,TRBV4-1,TGCGCCAGCAGCCTAGGCCCCCAAGAGACCCAGTACTTC,CASSLGPQETQYF
-,TRBJ2-7,TRBD1,TRBV3-1/TRBV3-2,TGTGCCAGCAGCCAACGACAGGGACCCTACGAGCAGTACTTC,CASSQRQGPYEQYF
-,TRBJ1-2,-,TRBV24-1,TGTGCCACCAGTCAAAGACCTAACTATGGCTACACCTTC,CATSQRPNYGYTF
-,TRBJ1-1,TRBD1,TRBV6-5,TGTGCCAGCAGTTACTGGACAGGGGGCCGGACTGAAGCTTTCTTT,CASSYWTGGRTEAFF
-,TRBJ1-5,-,TRBV5-1,TGCGCCAGCAGCTTACGTTTTGGTTTCCTGAGGGGCCTTCAGCCCCAGCATTTT,CASSLRFGFLRGLQPQHF
-,TRBJ1-2,-,TRBV7-3,TGTGCCAGCAGCTTGCCGGGGGCGGGTGGCTACACCTTC,CASSLPGAGGYTF
few,TRBJ2-7,TRBD1,TRBV15,TGTGCCACCAGCAGAGGATGGACAGGGAGCGAGCAGTACTTC,CATSRGWTGSEQYF
-,TRBJ1-2,TRBD1,TRBV15,TGTGCCACCAGCAGAGACCGGACAGGGGACTATGGCTACACCTTC,CATSRDRTGDYGYTF
-,TRBJ1-1,-,TRBV7-2,TGTGCCAGCAGCTTCAACTCCCTTGTGCGGACTGAAGCTTTCTTT,CASSFNSLVRTEAFF
-,TRBJ1-2,-,TRBV6-1,TGTGCCAGCAGTGAAGGCGCAGCCAACTATGGCTACACCTTC,CASSEGAANYGYTF
-,TRBJ1-1,TRBD1,TRBV18,TGTGCCAGCTCCCTAGGACAGGGAGGGGGGGGAACTGAAGCTTTCTTT,CASSLGQGGGGTEAFF
-,TRBJ2-3,-,TRBV7-3,TGTGCCAGCAGCTTAGCTGGCGGGTTCACAGATACGCAGTATTTT,CASSLAGGFTDTQYF
-,TRBJ2-2,-,TRBV4-1,TGCGCCAGCAGCCATTTCCCATTTACCGACACCGGGGAGCTGTTTTTT,CASSHFPFTDTGELFF
-,TRBJ2-1,TRBD2,TRBV28,TGTGCCAGCAGTTTATTGTCTAGCGGGAGGATCGGTGAGCAGTTCTTC,CASSLLSSGRIGEQFF
-,TRBJ2-7,-,TRBV7-2,TGTGCCAGCAGCTTACGGGCTACCTCCTACGAGCAGTACTTC,CASSLRATSYEQYF
-,TRBJ1-1,-,TRBV4-2,TGTGCCAGCAGCCAAGTGAGGGGGTTGGGCACTGAAGCTTTCTTT,CASSQVRGLGTEAFF
-,TRBJ2-7,-,TRBV4-3,TGCGCCAGCAGCCAAGATATGATAGGGGTTAACTACGAGCAGTACTTC,CASSQDMIGVNYEQYF
-,TRBJ2-7,-,TRBV15,TGTGCCACCAGCCAACCTGGGCCTACACGTATCTACGAGCAGTACTTC,CATSQPGPTRIYEQYF
few,TRBJ1-2,TRBD1,TRBV18,TGTGCCAGCTCACCACCGTCTTGGACAGGGGGTAGCTATGGCTACACCTTC,CASSPPSWTGGSYGYTF
-,TRBJ1-1,-,TRBV5-1,TGCGCCAGCAGCCCCCAGACAGTGGAGGTAGCTTTCTTT,CASSPQTVEVAFF
-,TRBJ2-5,-,TRBV19,TGTGCCAGTAGTATAGTACTAGCACAAGAGACCCAGTACTTC,CASSIVLAQETQYF
-,TRBJ1-1,TRBD1,TRBV10-2,TGCGCCAGCAGTGACAGGGGGGCTGAAGCTTTCTTT,CASSDRGAEAFF
-,TRBJ2-7,-,TRBV21-1,TGTGCCAAAAGCCCTGGCCACGAGCAGTACTTC,CAKSPGHEQYF
-,TRBJ2-1,TRBD2,TRBV28,TGTGCCAGCAGTTTAGGCCGGGGGGATGAGCAGTTCTTC,CASSLGRGDEQFF
-,TRBJ1-1,TRBD1,TRBV10-1,TGCGCCAGCAGGGACGGACAGGGGGGTGAAGCTTTCTTT,CASRDGQGGEAFF
few,TRBJ1-4,-,TRBV13,TGTGCCAGCAGCCCTTCGGGCAGCAATGAAAAACTGTTTTTT,CASSPSGSNEKLFF
-,TRBJ2-7,-,TRBV27,TGTGCCAGCAGTTGGTCCCGGGAGAGCTACGAGCAGTACTTC,CASSWSRESYEQYF
-,TRBJ2-7,-,TRBV6-6,TGTGCCAGCCACCCTAGGGGAACCTACGAGCAGTACTTC,CASHPRGTYEQYF
-,TRBJ1-1,-,TRBV18,TGTGCCAGCTCACCCGCTGAGAACACTGAAGCTTTCTTT,CASSPAENTEAFF
-,TRBJ1-2,TRBD1,TRBV6-1,TGTGCCAGCAGTCAAGGACAGGCTCAAGCTAACTATGGCTACACCTTC,CASSQGQAQANYGYTF
-,TRBJ2-7,TRBD1,TRBV6-5,TGTGCCAGCAGTTACCCAACAGGGGGCATGGGTTACGAGCAGTACTTC,CASSYPTGGMGYEQYF
once,TRBJ1-1,-,TRBV6-2/TRBV6-3,TGTGCCAGCAGTTACCTCGGGGGGGCGGAAGCTTTCTTT,CASSYLGGAEAFF
few,TRBJ1-5,-,TRBV7-9,TGTGCCAGCAGCTTAGGGGCTCAGCCCCAGCATTTT,CASSLGAQPQHF
-,TRBJ1-1,-,TRBV6-5,TGTGCCAGCAGTTACTTCCCCCCGGGGTCCTATGAAGCTTTCTTT,CASSYFPPGSYEAFF
-,TRBJ1-2,-,TRBV27,TGTGCCAGCAGTTCGGGGAATCGGTATGGCTACACCTTC,CASSSGNRYGYTF
-,TRBJ2-2,-,TRBV27,TGTGCCAGCAGTTTATTCCGGGGGGCAGCCGGGGAGCTGTTTTTT,CASSLFRGAAGELFF
few,TRBJ1-3,-,TRBV19,TGTGCCAGTATCAGAACAAGCTCTGGAAACACCATATATTTT,CASIRTSSGNTIYF
once,TRBJ1-1,TRBD1,TRBV10-2,TGCGCCACGCAGGGGGACAGGCGATTGAACACTGAAGCTTTCTTT,CATQGDRRLNTEAFF
-,TRBJ2-1,TRBD2,TRBV10-3,TGTGCCATCAGTGGCGGGGGGAATGAGCAGTTCTTC,CAISGGGNEQFF
-,TRBJ2-1,TRBD2,TRBV5-4,TGTGCCAGCAGCTTGTCTAGCGGGGTTTACAATGAGCAGTTCTTC,CASSLSSGVYNEQFF
once,TRBJ2-7,-,TRBV7-2,TGTGCCAGCAGCCCCGGGGAAACCTACGAGCAGTACTTC,CASSPGETYEQYF
few,TRBJ1-2,-,TRBV5-6,TGTGCCAGCAGCTTGGGGGCCCGGCACTATGGCTACACCTTC,CASSLGARHYGYTF
-,TRBJ1-1,TRBD1,TRBV5-6,TGTGCCAGCAGCGTTGGGACAGGGGGAATGAACACTGAAGCTTTCTTT,CASSVGTGGMNTEAFF
-,TRBJ2-1,-,TRBV21-1,TGTGCCAGCTTGGTCAATGAGCAGTTCTTC,CASLVNEQFF
-,TRBJ1-5,-,TRBV11-2,TGTGCCAGCAGCTTAGTGGTCGGGATGACCAATCAGCCCCAGCATTTT,CASSLVVGMTNQPQHF
once,TRBJ2-1,-,TRBV5-1,TGCGCCAGCAGCTTGTTCGGGACCCCGGACAATGAGCAGTTCTTC,CASSLFGTPDNEQFF
once,TRBJ1-2,-,TRBV14,TGTGCCAGCAGCCAAGACAGGGGAGACGTCGGCTACACCTTC,CASSQDRGDVGYTF
-,TRBJ1-5,-,TRBV19,TGTGCCAGTAGTTCCCAGCCCAAGACAATATCAAATCAGCCCCAGCATTTT,CASSSQPKTISNQPQHF